The 18 T cell receptor beta chains given below trace back to one sample, sequenced in a study of cytomegalovirus exposure and HLA in healthy donors. The PCR used 60 Vbeta and 13 Jbeta primers. The data were produced by immunoSEQ multiplex PCR, yet TCRdb's version contains in-frame clones alone and is incomplete. Of 65,000 to 85,000 clones in the sample, approximately 70% were seen once. The sample taken for sequencing was PBMCs. These TCRs come from a male donor in good health and CMV-seropositive.

This clone was counted between two and nine times. The chain carries TRBV5-5 and TRBJ1-2; possibly TRBD1 for D (5 bases). Between the trimmed V and J ends, which lost 4 bases and 7 bases, there was a span of 26 bases. This CDR3 is built from 17 residues. The germline V gene encodes CDR1 SGHKS and CDR2 YYEKEE (reference sequence). The CDR3 region is CASSPNFAVRAFPGYTF. As DNA, the CDR3 is TGTGCCAGCAGCCCGAATTTCGCGGTCAGGGCCTTTCCTGGCTACACCTTC.

The chain recombines TRBV18 with TRBJ2-1; TRBD2 might be the D (6 bases). The germline V and J ends were trimmed by 3 bases and 5 bases, with 11 bases remaining between them. CDR1 and CDR2 (germline): KGHSH, LQKENI. The CDR3 runs to 14 residues. CDR3 sequence reads: CASSPLGGDNEQFF. In DNA, the CDR3 is TGTGCCAGCTCACCGCTGGGGGGAGACAATGAGCAGTTCTTC.

This chain connects TRBV19 to TRBJ1-5; 9 bases are a match to TRBD1. V was clipped by 4 bases and J by 7 bases; unmatched bases: 11. Germline V gives CDR1 LNHDA, CDR2 SQIVND (reference sequence). The CDR3 is 16 amino acids. The CDR3 loop reads CASSKAGQGSFQPQHF. The CDR3 nucleotides are TGTGCCAGTAGTAAAGCGGGACAGGGCTCTTTCCAGCCCCAGCATTTT.

V is TRBV18 and J is TRBJ2-7; possible D gene TRBD1, 6 bases. This CDR3 is built from 15 residues. Germline values: CDR1 KGHSH, CDR2 LQKENI. Trimming took 6 bases from V and 3 from J, leaving 18 bases between them. CDR3 DNA sequence: TGTGCCAGCTCGCCTCCAGGGGTATACTTCTACGAGCAGTACTTC. It encodes CASSPPGVYFYEQYF.

This chain joins TRBV19 and TRBJ2-7; 13 nucleotides align to TRBD2. V dropped 6 bases and J dropped 7; count of bases not matched to a gene: 9. This CDR3 region has 15 residues. CDR1 is LNHDA, CDR2 SQIVND, per germline (reference sequence). CDR3: CASRGGLAGEGEQYF. The DNA for the CDR3 is TGTGCCAGTAGAGGAGGACTAGCGGGAGAGGGGGAGCAGTACTTC.

This chain links TRBV6-5 with TRBJ2-7; 7 nucleotides agree with TRBD2. The CDR3 has 14 residues. Looked up from germline, CDR1 is MNHEY and CDR2 is SVGAGI. Germline trimming cut 8 bases from V and 1 base from J; bases unmatched to any gene: 8. CDR3: CASGLTSRSYEQYF. CDR3 DNA: TGTGCCAGCGGCCTGACTAGCAGGTCCTACGAGCAGTACTTC.

The J gene is TRBJ2-1, the V gene TRBV5-6; 11 bases are shared with TRBD2. The CDR3 runs 16 residues. The junction had 7 bases not matched to a gene; V was cut back by 2 bases and J by 6 bases. Germline V lookup: CDR1 SGHDT, CDR2 YYEEEE. The CDR3 loop is CASSLLAGGPLNEQFF. The CDR3 DNA sequence: TGTGCCAGCAGCTTATTAGCGGGAGGGCCTCTCAATGAGCAGTTCTTC.

The J gene is TRBJ1-4, the V gene TRBV18; 8 nucleotides agree with TRBD1. CDR3 length: 14 residues. Trimming removed 5 bases from V and 7 bases from J; junction bases left unmatched: 6. Looked up from germline, CDR1 is KGHSH and CDR2 is LQKENI. Here the CDR3 reads CASSKTGASEKLFF. The CDR3 bases are TGTGCCAGCTCAAAGACAGGGGCCTCTGAAAAACTGTTTTTT. Filled out from reference TRBV18 and TRBJ1-4, the complete variable domain reads NAGVMQNPRHLVRRRGQEARLRCSPMKGHSHVYWYRQLPEEGLKFMVYLQKENIIDESGMPKERFSAEFPKEGPSILRIQQVVRGDSAAYFCASSKTGASEKLFFGSGTQLSVL.

As DNA, the CDR3 is TGTGCCAGTAGCCCGGGGAATACGGTCGGGATGAACACCGGGGAGCTGTTTTTT. Translating gives CASSPGNTVGMNTGELFF. The chain recombines TRBV19 with TRBJ2-2, with TRBD2 as a possible D gene (5 bases). The CDR3 extends over 18 amino acids. V was cut by 6 bases and J by 1 base, with 21 bases left in between. The V gene's germline CDR1 is LNHDA and CDR2 SQIVND (reference sequence).

The J gene is TRBJ1-5, the V gene TRBV30; no clear D. The V and J ends lost 5 bases and 7 bases respectively, with 15 bases between them. CDR1 is GTSNPN and CDR2 is SVGIG in the germline V gene (reference sequence). CDR3 length equals 13 residues. CDR3 coding DNA: TGTGCCTGGGTGACGGTGGAGCGCCAGCCCCAGCATTTT. Encoded protein: CAWVTVERQPQHF.

The chain joins TRBV7-9 to TRBJ2-7; no clear D gene. Germline values: CDR1 SEHNR, CDR2 FQNEAQ (reference sequence). This CDR3 spans 13 amino acids. V was cut by 6 bases and J by 5 bases, with 14 bases left in between. The CDR3 bases are TGTGCCAGCAGATCATGGGCAGTCAACGAGCAGTACTTC. It yields the protein CASRSWAVNEQYF.

The CDR3 DNA follows: TGTGCCAGCGTCACAGGGAGCTATGGCTACACCTTC. Amino acid sequence: CASVTGSYGYTF. The chain recombines TRBV19 with TRBJ1-2; possible D gene TRBD1, 6 bases. Trimming left V 9 bases short and J 4 bases short, with 12 bases between. Germline CDR1 is LNHDA and CDR2 is SQIVND (reference sequence). This CDR3 is built from 12 residues.

This clone turned up a few times. The chain recombines TRBV7-2 with TRBJ1-2; unclear D gene. The CDR3 extends over 13 amino acids. Trimming stripped 3 bases from V and 4 bases from J, with 9 bases between. The germline V gene has CDR1 SGHTA and CDR2 FQGNSA. In DNA, the CDR3 is TGTGCCAGCAGCTTTGGGGAGGCCTATGGCTACACCTTC. It translates to CASSFGEAYGYTF.

The chain has TRBV11-2 and TRBJ1-1, with D perhaps TRBD1 (6 bases). V was clipped by 0 bases and J by 6 bases, with 29 bases between them. The germline V gene encodes CDR1 SGHAT and CDR2 FQNNGV. The CDR3 totals 20 residues. CDR3 DNA: TGTGCCAGCAGCTTAGATTTGCCGCACTCCGGGAGGAGGGGGGTTGCTGAAGCTTTCTTT. This codes for CASSLDLPHSGRRGVAEAFF.

The chain has TRBV7-8 and TRBJ2-5; 14 bases align to TRBD2. The J call is uncertain, as TRBJ2-7 better fits the DNA end. CDR1 SGHVS and CDR2 FQNEAQ come from the germline V gene. CDR3 length: 16 residues. CDR3 sequence reads: CASSPLTSGGAYEQYF. In DNA form, the CDR3 reads TGTGCCAGCAGCCCCCTGACTAGCGGGGGGGCCTACGAGCAGTACTTC.

This chain connects TRBV4-1 to TRBJ2-3; 12 bases map to TRBD2. The length of the CDR3 is 18 residues. The V and J ends lost 4 bases and 4 bases, in that order; junction bases with no gene match: 12. From germline, CDR1 is MGHRA and CDR2 YSYEKL. CDR3 bases: TGCGCCAGCAGCCCAGGCCCCCTAGCGGGGGGGAAGTCAGATACGCAGTATTTT. Translated, it gives CASSPGPLAGGKSDTQYF.

This chain uses TRBV5-8 with TRBJ1-2; D is unclear. This CDR3 has 13 amino acids. Germline CDR1 SGHTS, CDR2 YDEGEE. V lost 1 base and J lost 7, with 11 bases in between. CDR3: CASSLYRRPGYTF. The CDR3 DNA reads as TGTGCCAGCAGCTTGTACAGACGGCCTGGCTACACCTTC.

V and J are TRBV7-2 and TRBJ1-3, with a tentative D call TRBD1 (5 bases). From germline, CDR1 is SGHTA and CDR2 FQGNSA. The length of the CDR3 is 15 residues. V gave up 5 bases and J gave up 0 bases, with 11 bases separating them. In DNA, the CDR3 is TGTGCCAGCAGCCCTTGGGGGGGCTCTGGAAACACCATATATTTT. Protein sequence: CASSPWGGSGNTIYF.